These T cell receptor beta chains were read from a single sample in a study of neoadjuvant anti-PD-1 for oral cavity cancer. Profiled with immunoSEQ multiplex PCR; TCRdb holds only in-frame clones, not every one. The table includes tens of thousands of clones, about 83% detected once. The material sequenced was PBMCs, taken before nivolumab (anti-PD-1) treatment. These receptors were taken from a person aged 35-79 years with oral cavity squamous cell carcinoma. Both conserved end residues are part of each CDR3. The D gene is left open where the match is weak. Clone size is shown for a subset of rows, as once, few, many or a class of expanded clone.

J gene	clone size	V gene	D gene	CDR3 DNA	CDR3 protein
TRBJ2-7	.	TRBV19	TRBD2	TGTGCCAGTAGTAGAGAGGGACTAGCGGGATACGAGCAGTACTTC	CASSREGLAGYEQYF
TRBJ1-2	.	TRBV5-1	.	TGCGCCAGCAGCTCACCCGGGTGGCTCTATGGCTACACCTTC	CASSSPGWLYGYTF
TRBJ2-7	.	TRBV20-1	.	TGCAGTGCTAGGACAGGCTACGAGCAGTACTTC	CSARTGYEQYF
TRBJ2-1	.	TRBV4-1	TRBD2	TGCGCCAGCAGCCCTTACGGACTAGCGGGAAAGAATGAGCAGTTCTTC	CASSPYGLAGKNEQFF
TRBJ2-3	.	TRBV30	.	TGTGCCTGGAGAGGGGTTCTCGTCGCAGATACGCAGTATTTT	CAWRGVLVADTQYF
TRBJ1-2	.	TRBV6-5	.	TGTGCCAGCAAAGTCGGCGGAACTAACTATGGCTACACCTTC	CASKVGGTNYGYTF
TRBJ1-2	.	TRBV19	TRBD1	TGTGCCAGTAAGGAATCTCGGGACAGCACCTTTGGCTACACCTTC	CASKESRDSTFGYTF
TRBJ2-7	.	TRBV29-1	TRBD2	TGCAGCGTTTCAATTAGCGGGAGTTTCCACGAGCAGTACTTC	CSVSISGSFHEQYF
TRBJ2-3	.	TRBV11-3	TRBD1	TGTGCCAGCAGCCCTACAGGGGGACCAGATACGCAGTATTTT	CASSPTGGPDTQYF
TRBJ2-7	.	TRBV11-2	TRBD1	TGTGCCAGCAGCTGGTACCCAGGACAGGCCTTCTACGAGCAGTACTTC	CASSWYPGQAFYEQYF
TRBJ2-7	once	TRBV2	TRBD1	TGTGCCAGCAGTGAGGGACAGGGTGGCTACGAGCAGTACTTC	CASSEGQGGYEQYF
TRBJ1-1	.	TRBV7-8	TRBD1	TGTGCCAGCAGCTTACAGACAGGGGTCAGATTTGAAGCTTTCTTT	CASSLQTGVRFEAFF
TRBJ2-7	.	TRBV7-8	.	TGTGCCAGCAGCAGGGGGGCCTACGAGCAGTACTTC	CASSRGAYEQYF
TRBJ2-2	.	TRBV5-1	TRBD1	TGCGCCAGCAGCCAACAGGGGGGAACGAACACCGGGGAGCTGTTTTTT	CASSQQGGTNTGELFF
TRBJ2-2	.	TRBV10-1	.	TGCGCCAGCAGTCAAACAGGGCGGACCGGGGAGCTGTTTTTT	CASSQTGRTGELFF
TRBJ2-1	.	TRBV5-4	.	TGTGCCAGCAGCTTGGGTGCGAATGACTACAATGAGCAGTTCTTC	CASSLGANDYNEQFF
TRBJ1-1	.	TRBV7-3	.	TGTGCCAGCAAACTCTATTCGGGGGATGAAGCTTTCTTT	CASKLYSGDEAFF
TRBJ2-2	.	TRBV5-1	TRBD1	TGCGCCAGCAGTCAGACCGGGACAGGGTCTACCGGGGAGCTGTTTTTT	CASSQTGTGSTGELFF
TRBJ1-3	once	TRBV5-4	.	TGTGCCAGCAGCTTGGGTGGCTCTGGAAACACCATATATTTT	CASSLGGSGNTIYF
TRBJ2-3	.	TRBV6-1	TRBD2	TGTGCCAGCAGCGAGGGAAGCGGGGGCCAAGATACGCAGTATTTT	CASSEGSGGQDTQYF
TRBJ1-2	.	TRBV5-1	TRBD1	TGCGCCAGCAGCTTGGGGGGACAGGGCGCTGGCTACACCTTC	CASSLGGQGAGYTF
TRBJ1-5	once	TRBV18	.	TGTGCCAGCTCACCACCCGGGACACGGAGATTGGGCAATCAGCCCCAGCATTTT	CASSPPGTRRLGNQPQHF